The clone carrying this T cell receptor beta chain was found many times. This CDR3 contains 12 residues. In germline, CDR1 is SQVTM, CDR2 ANQGSEA. Trimming removed 7 bases from V and 4 bases from J, with 12 bases in between. The data are from a study of neurological immune-mediated disorders. 5'RACE with 10-nucleotide random UMIs produced the cDNA. One entry per CDR3 protein, called by TCRdb with MiXCR from the 5' RACE reads. The sample lists about 59,000 distinct CDR3 sequences, about an eighth seen once, with about 10% in the top ten. The chain recombines TRBV29-1 with TRBJ2-3; D not certain. Sequencing was performed on PBMCs. The source is a woman aged 60-75 years with HTLV-1-associated myelopathy (HAM/TSP). In nucleotides, the CDR3 is TGCAGCGGACGCCCAGGAGCAGATACGCAGTATTTT. Translated, it gives CSGRPGADTQYF.